The rows below give T cell receptor beta chains drawn from one sample of a study of T cell therapy after organ transplantation. Produced via immunoSEQ multiplex PCR; TCRdb's table is partial and in-frame only. The sample lists approximately 20,000 clones, about four fifths occurring once. Their target antigens are unknown. The sample here was CD8+ T cells from blood, taken after autologous CMV-specific T cell therapy. Receptors originate from a human patient who had received a solid organ transplant and had CMV disease. Some T cells may have come from the graft donor. The CDR3 runs from the conserved cysteine through the conserved F or W. D genes are given only for firm matches. The size field is filled for only some rows; it gives once, few, many or a size class.

.	TRBD1	TRBV27	TRBJ1-5	TGTGCCAGCAGTTACAGGGGCGATCAGCCCCAGCATTTT	CASSYRGDQPQHF
once	.	TRBV6-5	TRBJ1-1	TGTGCCAGCAGTTACGTTGAGGGTAACACTGAAGCTTTCTTT	CASSYVEGNTEAFF
.	.	TRBV11-2	TRBJ2-3	TGTGCCAGCAGCTTAGATGGGGTATGGGGCACAGATACGCAGTATTTT	CASSLDGVWGTDTQYF
.	.	TRBV4-1	TRBJ2-1	TGCGCCAGCAGCCTACGTCCGGACATTTACAATGAGCAGTTCTTC	CASSLRPDIYNEQFF
few	.	TRBV29-1	TRBJ1-1	TGCAGCGTTGTGGGGCTTGAAGCTTTCTTT	CSVVGLEAFF
few	TRBD1	TRBV6-1	TRBJ2-1	TGTGCCAGCAGTGAGGGGACAGGGGCCGTCGCTAGCTCCTACAATGAGCAGTTCTTC	CASSEGTGAVASSYNEQFF
.	.	TRBV27	TRBJ1-5	TGTGCCAGCAGTTCTCTGAAAGCGGGGGTTAGTAGCAATCAGCCCCAGCATTTT	CASSSLKAGVSSNQPQHF
few	.	TRBV25-1	TRBJ1-3	TGTGCCAGCAGTGAAAGTAACTCTGGAAACACCATATATTTT	CASSESNSGNTIYF
.	.	TRBV6-6	TRBJ2-2	TGTGCCAGCAGTTACTCGAGCGGAAACACCGGGGAGCTGTTTTTT	CASSYSSGNTGELFF
few	.	TRBV9	TRBJ1-2	TGTGCCAGCAGCCCAGCTCAGTACTATGGCTACACCTTC	CASSPAQYYGYTF
.	.	TRBV5-1	TRBJ2-7	TGCGCCAGCAGCTTGACGACAGACCTTGCCTACGAGCAGTACTTC	CASSLTTDLAYEQYF
.	TRBD1	TRBV15	TRBJ2-3	TGTGCCACCAGCAGAGACCCCGGGACAGAAAGCACAGATACGCAGTATTTT	CATSRDPGTESTDTQYF
.	.	TRBV9	TRBJ2-7	TGTGCCAGCAGCCCCCGGGACATATCCTACGAGCAGTACTTC	CASSPRDISYEQYF
.	.	TRBV5-1	TRBJ2-7	TGCGCCAGCAGCTCGACAGGAGGGGGATCCTACGAGCAGTACTTC	CASSSTGGGSYEQYF
.	TRBD1	TRBV5-1	TRBJ1-5	TGCGCCAGCAGCTTGCAGTATGGTGACAGGGCCGATCAGCCCCAGCATTTT	CASSLQYGDRADQPQHF
.	TRBD2	TRBV15	TRBJ2-3	TGTGCCACCAGCAGAGAAGCGGGAGCCACAGATACGCAGTATTTT	CATSREAGATDTQYF